This paragraph covers one T cell receptor beta chain sequence. Its cognate antigen is unknown. This sample was included in a study of cytomegalovirus exposure and HLA in healthy donors. Study results and caveats: The study carried out a later analysis of TCR beta sequences. It associated approximately 17,000 of them with specific HLA alleles at a false discovery rate of 0.05. Researchers counted some 150 TCR beta chains as cytomegalovirus-associated. No immune exposure information besides CMV serostatus was available.

In the PCR, 60 Vbeta and 13 Jbeta primers were used. Study processing details: Later reanalysis found around 80 million unique TCR beta chains, around 9.9 million of them shared. TCRdb keeps only in-frame clones here, not all; method: immunoSEQ multiplex PCR. The V and J calls and the clone size are those of that table, but D and trimming were determined from the DNA. The table has around 28,000 clones, around 87% seen once; the top ten hold 2.7%. Per germline, CDR1 SEHNR and CDR2 FQNEAQ (reference sequence). The V gene end was trimmed by 5 bases and the J gene end by 6 bases; junction bases not matched to a gene: 4. This CDR3 comprises 14 residues.

The chain employs TRBV7-9 and TRBJ2-1, with 10 bases identical to TRBD2. This sequence was found in a boy between 10 and 17 years old in good health and CMV-seronegative. The sample comprised PBMCs. Here the CDR3 reads CASSHRTSGNEQFF. The CDR3 DNA follows: TGTGCCAGCAGCCACCGGACTAGCGGCAATGAGCAGTTCTTC.